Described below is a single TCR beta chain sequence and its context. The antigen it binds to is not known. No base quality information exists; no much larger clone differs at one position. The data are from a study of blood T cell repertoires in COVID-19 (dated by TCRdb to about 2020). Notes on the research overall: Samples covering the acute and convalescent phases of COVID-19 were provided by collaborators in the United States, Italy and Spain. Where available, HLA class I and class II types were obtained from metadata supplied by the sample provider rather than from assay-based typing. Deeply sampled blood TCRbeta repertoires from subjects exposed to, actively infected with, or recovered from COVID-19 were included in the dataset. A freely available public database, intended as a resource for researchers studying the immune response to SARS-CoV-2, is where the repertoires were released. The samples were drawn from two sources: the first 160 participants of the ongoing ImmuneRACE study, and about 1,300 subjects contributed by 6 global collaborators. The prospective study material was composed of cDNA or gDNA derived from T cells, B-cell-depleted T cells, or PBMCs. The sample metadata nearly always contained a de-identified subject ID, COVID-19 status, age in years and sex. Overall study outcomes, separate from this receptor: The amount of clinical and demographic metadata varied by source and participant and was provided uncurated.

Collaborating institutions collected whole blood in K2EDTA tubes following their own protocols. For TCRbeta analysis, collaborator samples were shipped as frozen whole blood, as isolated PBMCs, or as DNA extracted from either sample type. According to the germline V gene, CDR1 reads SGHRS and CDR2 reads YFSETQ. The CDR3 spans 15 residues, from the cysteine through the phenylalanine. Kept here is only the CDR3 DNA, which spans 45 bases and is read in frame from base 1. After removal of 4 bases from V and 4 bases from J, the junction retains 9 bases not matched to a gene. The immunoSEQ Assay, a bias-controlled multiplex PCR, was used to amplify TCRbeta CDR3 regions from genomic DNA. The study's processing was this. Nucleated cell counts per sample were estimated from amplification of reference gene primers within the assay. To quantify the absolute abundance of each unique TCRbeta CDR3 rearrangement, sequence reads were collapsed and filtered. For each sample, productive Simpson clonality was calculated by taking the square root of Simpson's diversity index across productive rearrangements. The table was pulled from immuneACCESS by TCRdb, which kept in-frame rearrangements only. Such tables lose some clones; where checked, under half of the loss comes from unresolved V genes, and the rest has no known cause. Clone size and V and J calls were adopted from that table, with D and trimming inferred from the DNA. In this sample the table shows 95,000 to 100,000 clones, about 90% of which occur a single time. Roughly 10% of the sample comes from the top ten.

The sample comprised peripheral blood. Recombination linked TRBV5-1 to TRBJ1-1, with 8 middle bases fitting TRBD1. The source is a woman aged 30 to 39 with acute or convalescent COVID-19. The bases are TGCGCCAGCAGCCCTGGACAGGGAGGTGGCACTGAAGCTTTCTTT. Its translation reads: CASSPGQGGGTEAFF.